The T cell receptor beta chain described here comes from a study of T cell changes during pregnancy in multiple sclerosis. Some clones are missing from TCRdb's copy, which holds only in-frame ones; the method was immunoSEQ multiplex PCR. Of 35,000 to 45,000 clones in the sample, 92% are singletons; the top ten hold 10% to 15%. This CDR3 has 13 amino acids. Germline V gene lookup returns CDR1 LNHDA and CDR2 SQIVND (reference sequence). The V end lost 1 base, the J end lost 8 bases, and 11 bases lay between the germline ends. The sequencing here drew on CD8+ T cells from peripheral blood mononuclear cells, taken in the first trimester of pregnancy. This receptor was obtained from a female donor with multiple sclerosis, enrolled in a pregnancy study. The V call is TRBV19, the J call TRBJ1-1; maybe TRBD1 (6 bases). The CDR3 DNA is TGTGCCAGTAGTATAGGGCCAGGGGTGGAAGCTTTCTTT. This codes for CASSIGPGVEAFF.